This TCR beta chain was retrieved from a study of blood T cell repertoires in COVID-19. About the research overall: Samples of COVID-19 (acute and convalescent) were obtained from the United States, Italy and Spain.

Methods used by the authors: The assay estimated nucleated cells by amplifying reference gene primers. Data came from immunoSEQ multiplex PCR; TCRdb stores just in-frame clones and leaves some out. Clone size and V and J calls were adopted from that table, with D and trimming inferred from the DNA. This table holds some 200,000 clones, approximately 85% found once. J lost 9 bases, V lost 2 bases, and 7 bases had no gene match. The CDR3 length is 15 residues. CDR1 SGHNT and CDR2 YYREEE come from the germline V gene (reference sequence). This receptor was identified in a woman older than 75 with acute or convalescent COVID-19. Sequenced input: peripheral blood. The rearrangement joins TRBV5-4 to TRBJ2-1, with 11 bases matching TRBD2. For the CDR3, the DNA is TGTGCCAGCAGCTTCCTTAGCGGGGGGGCCGTTGAGCAGTTCTTC. Its protein product is CASSFLSGGAVEQFF.